The subject of this entry is one T cell receptor beta chain. Its antigen is unknown. This CDR3 has 15 amino acids. CDR1 SSHAT and CDR2 FNYEAQ come from the germline V gene (reference sequence). Trimming shortened V by 2 bases and J by 0 bases, and 8 bases separated the two germline ends. The data belong to a study of lymphopenia after photon versus proton radiotherapy. TCRdb keeps only in-frame clones here, not all; method: immunoSEQ multiplex PCR. Of 35,000 to 40,000 clones detected, more than 75% appear once; the ten largest clones hold around 2.7%. Findings and caveats of the study: Photon-treated patients lost naive T cells and TCR diversity; proton-treated stayed stable. After lymphocyte nadir, photon-treated repertoires showed oligoclonal expansion, especially CD8+ Temra.

This clonotype originated in a man aged 50-59 years with gastric cancer. The chain has TRBV7-7 and TRBJ1-3; no clear D gene. Sequenced here: peripheral blood, sampled from a patient treated with photon-based radiotherapy. CDR3 nucleotide sequence: TGTGCCAGCAGCTTAAACAGTAACTCTGGAAACACCATATATTTT. Translation: CASSLNSNSGNTIYF.